This T cell receptor (beta chain) was sequenced in a study of OX40 agonist ivuxolimab in advanced cancers. Study context: About 40% of patients had received prior checkpoint inhibitor therapy.

Profiling relied on immunoSEQ multiplex PCR, and the TCRdb table lists in-frame clones only, not all of them. The data contain fewer than 65,000 clones, 90% to 95% of them seen just once; the ten biggest clones take up around a fifth. Deletions cut 3 bases from V and 5 bases from J, with 14 bases between. The germline V gene has CDR1 SGDLS and CDR2 YYNGEE. The length of the CDR3 is 14 residues. Study outcomes and limitations: Dose levels from 0.1 to 3.0 mg/kg saw CD4+ and CD8+ blood T cells expand clonally by week 6.

Comment on this clone: The antigen remains undetermined.

This TCR was sampled from an adult with an advanced solid tumor such as melanoma, head and neck, liver or kidney cancer. Sequencing was performed on CD4+ or CD8+ T cells sorted from blood, taken in a trial of the OX40 agonist ivuxolimab. The genes are TRBV9 and TRBJ2-5, with D uncertain. The CDR3 region has the DNA TGTGCCAGCAGCGGTCCGGGTCTCGGGGAGACCCAGTACTTC. This gives the protein CASSGPGLGETQYF.